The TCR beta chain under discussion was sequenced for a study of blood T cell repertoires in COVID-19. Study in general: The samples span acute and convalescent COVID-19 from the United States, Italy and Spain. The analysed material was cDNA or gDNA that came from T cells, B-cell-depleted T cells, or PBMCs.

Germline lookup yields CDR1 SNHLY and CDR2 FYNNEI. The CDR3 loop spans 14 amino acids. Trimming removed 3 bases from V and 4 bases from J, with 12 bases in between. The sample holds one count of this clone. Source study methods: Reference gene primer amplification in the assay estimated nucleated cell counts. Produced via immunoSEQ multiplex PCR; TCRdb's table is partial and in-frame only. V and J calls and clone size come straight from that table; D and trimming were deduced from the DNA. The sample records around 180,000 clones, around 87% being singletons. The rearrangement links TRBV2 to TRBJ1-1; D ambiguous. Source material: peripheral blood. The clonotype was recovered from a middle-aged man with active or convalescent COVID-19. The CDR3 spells CASSDRTWGTEAFF. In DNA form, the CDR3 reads TGTGCCAGCAGTGATCGGACTTGGGGCACTGAAGCTTTCTTT.